Shown below are 18 T cell receptor beta chains from a single sample sequenced in a study of CD8+CD57+ T cells in acquired aplastic anemia. Only patients with CD8+CD57+ cell expansion on flow cytometry were chosen for sequencing. Profiles of TCR beta VDJ and CDR3 were generated from a genomic DNA template. A single record per CDR3 protein comes from TCRdb applying MiXCR to the reads. Altogether 150,000 to 180,000 distinct CDR3 sequences are present, 52% being singletons, with the ten largest covering approximately 12%. Specimen: sorted CD4+, CD8+, or CD8+CD57+ T cells (not recorded which) from PBMCs. Receptor source: a human donor with aplastic anemia.

This clonotype was observed a few times. V is TRBV19 and J is TRBJ1-1; weak D call: TRBD1 (5 bases). With 3 bases removed from V and 1 base from J, the gap between germline ends came to 12 bases. Germline V gives CDR1 LNHDA, CDR2 SQIVND (reference sequence). The CDR3 loop spans 15 amino acids. The DNA for the CDR3 is TGTGCCAGTAGTATCGGGGGGGTTTGGAACACTGAAGCTTTCTTT. This codes for CASSIGGVWNTEAFF.

This clonotype was recorded once. The chain combines TRBV11-2 with TRBJ2-3; D unresolved. V lost 0 bases and J lost 2, with 12 bases in between. Germline assignment: CDR1 SGHAT and CDR2 FQNNGV. This CDR3 has 16 residues. CDR3 bases: TGTGCCAGCAGCTTAGACGCAGGACGGACCACAGATACGCAGTATTTT. Residues: CASSLDAGRTTDTQYF. The full variable domain, rest sourced from reference TRBV11-2 and TRBJ2-3, is EAGVAQSPRYKIIEKRQSVAFWCNPISGHATLYWYQQILGQGPKLLIQFQNNGVVDDSQLPKDRFSAERLKGVDSTLKIQPAKLEDSAVYLCASSLDAGRTTDTQYFGPGTRLTVL.

This clonotype has ten or more counts. The chain couples TRBV11-3 to TRBJ2-7, with TRBD1 identical over 7 bases. Germline CDR1 reads SGHNT; CDR2 reads YENEEA. Trimming cost V 5 bases and J 5 bases; bases outside gene matches: 9. The CDR3 has 14 residues. CDR3 protein: CASSHPGQSHEQYF. CDR3 nucleotide sequence: TGTGCCAGCAGCCACCCGGGACAGAGCCACGAGCAGTACTTC.

The genes are TRBV20-1 and TRBJ2-5; 9 positions agree with TRBD2. Germline CDR1 is DFQATT and CDR2 is SNEGSKA (reference sequence). V lost 2 bases, J lost 7 bases, and 8 bases stayed unmatched. The CDR3 runs to 14 residues. As DNA, the CDR3 is TGCAGTGCTAGATACGGGACTAGCATGGGGACCCAGTACTTC. It codes for CSARYGTSMGTQYF.

V and J are TRBV6-4 and TRBJ1-2, with no clear D. This CDR3 comprises 11 residues. V was clipped by 8 bases and J by 10 bases, with 14 bases between them. The V gene's germline CDR1 is MRHNA and CDR2 SNTAGT. The CDR3 protein is CASSLDGAYTF. DNA of the CDR3: TGTGCCAGCTCCCTAGACGGAGCCTACACCTTC.

CDR3 residues: CASSLADSGTYEQYF. The DNA for the CDR3 is TGTGCCAGCAGCTTAGCGGATAGCGGGACCTACGAGCAGTACTTC. The chain is built from TRBV7-9 and TRBJ2-7, with 8 bases identical to TRBD2. There are 15 residues in the CDR3. J gave up 2 bases and V 0 bases, and 3 bases lay outside the gene matches. The germline gives CDR1 SEHNR, CDR2 FQNEAQ (reference sequence).

This clonotype was recorded at least ten times. V gene TRBV19 combines with J gene TRBJ2-7, with TRBD1 matching 7 bases. The V gene's germline CDR1 is LNHDA and CDR2 SQIVND (reference sequence). The trim removed 6 bases at V and 2 bases at J, leaving 7 bases unmatched. CDR3 size: 14 residues. CDR3 amino acids: CASRARDSPYEQYF. The CDR3 region has the DNA TGTGCCAGTAGAGCAAGGGACAGCCCCTACGAGCAGTACTTC.

This clonotype showed up many times. This chain links TRBV4-3 with TRBJ2-1, with D unresolved. The V gene's germline CDR1 is LGHNA and CDR2 YSLEER. The CDR3 consists of 17 residues. V lost 0 bases, J lost 3 bases, and 15 bases lay in between. The CDR3 sequence is CASSQDLASSNYNEQFF. In DNA, the CDR3 is TGCGCCAGCAGCCAAGATTTAGCCAGCTCGAACTACAATGAGCAGTTCTTC.

This clonotype was observed a handful of times. V usage is TRBV6-4 and J usage is TRBJ2-3; D gene ambiguous. CDR3 length equals 15 residues. V lost 0 bases and J lost 2, with 9 bases in between. Germline V gene lookup returns CDR1 MRHNA and CDR2 SNTAGT. CDR3 sequence: CASSDSGGYTDTQYF. The CDR3 nucleotides read TGTGCCAGCAGTGACTCAGGCGGATACACAGATACGCAGTATTTT.

The chain is built from TRBV19 and TRBJ2-1; 14 nucleotides align to TRBD2. Germline V lookup: CDR1 LNHDA, CDR2 SQIVND (reference sequence). The CDR3 loop spans 14 amino acids. J was trimmed by 11 bases and V by 4 bases; bases with no gene match: 4. The CDR3 bases are TGTGCCAGTAGTACCGGGACTAGCGGGAGTCAGCAGTTCTTC. This translates into CASSTGTSGSQQFF.

On this clonotype: A clone one base away is much larger, so this may be a read error. The CDR3 bases are TGTGCCAGCGGCGCCGAGACAGGATTGAACACTGAAGCTTTCTTT. It yields the protein CASGAETGLNTEAFF. J is TRBJ1-1 and V is TRBV11-2, with D maybe TRBD1 (6 bases). The CDR3 is 15 amino acids. The V end lost 8 bases, the J end lost 0 bases, and 16 bases lay between the germline ends. Germline CDR1 reads SGHAT; CDR2 reads FQNNGV.

The chain has TRBV19 and TRBJ2-7; possibly TRBD1 for D (5 bases). V was cut by 5 bases and J by 0 bases, with 11 bases left in between. Germline CDR1 reads LNHDA; CDR2 reads SQIVND (reference sequence). CDR3 length equals 14 residues. The chain's CDR3 is CASSAQASSYEQYF. In DNA form, the CDR3 reads TGTGCCAGTAGTGCACAGGCCAGCTCCTACGAGCAGTACTTC. Filled out from reference TRBV19 and TRBJ2-7, the complete variable domain reads DGGITQSPKYLFRKEGQNVTLSCEQNLNHDAMYWYRQDPGQGLRLIYYSQIVNDFQKGDIAEGYSVSREKKESFPLTVTSAQKNPTAFYLCASSAQASSYEQYFGPGTRLTVT.

This clonotype has a count of ten or more. The V gene is TRBV7-9, the J gene TRBJ2-7, with 9 bases fitting TRBD2. Germline V lookup: CDR1 SEHNR, CDR2 FQNEAQ (reference sequence). CDR3 size: 14 residues. Trimming at V came to 3 bases and at J to 8 bases, leaving 8 bases not matched to a gene. The CDR3 region is CASSLGGGGRKQYF. CDR3 nucleotide sequence: TGTGCCAGCAGCTTGGGCGGGGGGGGAAGGAAGCAGTACTTC.

Regarding this clonotype: A much more abundant neighbour one base away suggests this may be a read error. This chain links TRBV19 with TRBJ2-2; the match to TRBD1 covers 10 bases. The CDR3 covers 16 residues. V lost 5 bases, J lost 5 bases, and 8 bases stayed unmatched. The germline CDR1 and CDR2 sequences are LNHDA and SQIVND (reference sequence). In DNA, the CDR3 is TGTGCCAGTAGTCCCGGGACAGGGGCCAGGACCGGGGAGCTGTTTTTT. It encodes CASSPGTGARTGELFF.

There are a few counts of this clonotype. V usage is TRBV19 and J usage is TRBJ2-7; 10 positions agree with TRBD1. The V and J ends lost 5 bases and 5 bases, in that order; junction bases with no gene match: 6. Germline CDR1 is LNHDA and CDR2 is SQIVND (reference sequence). This CDR3 region has 14 residues. The chain's CDR3 is CASSLTGGEDEQYF. CDR3 sequence (DNA): TGTGCCAGTAGTCTGACAGGGGGCGAAGACGAGCAGTACTTC.

V is TRBV9 and J is TRBJ2-5; a weak D match, TRBD1 (5 bases). Germline V CDR1 and CDR2: SGDLS, YYNGEE. The CDR3 runs to 17 residues. V lost 0 bases and J lost 0, with 15 bases in between. CDR3 sequence: CASSVARSGRDQETQYF. CDR3 DNA: TGTGCCAGCAGCGTAGCTCGATCGGGCAGGGACCAAGAGACCCAGTACTTC.

This clonotype has ten or more counts. This chain joins TRBV6-6 and TRBJ2-5; TRBD2 agrees at 10 bases. This CDR3 has 17 residues. Germline loops: CDR1 MNHNY, CDR2 SVGAGI (reference sequence). V lost 2 bases to trimming and J lost 0 bases; unmatched junction nucleotides: 6. The CDR3 sequence: CASSYTSLAGHQETQYF. The CDR3 nucleotides read TGTGCCAGCAGTTACACCTCACTAGCGGGGCACCAAGAGACCCAGTACTTC.

The rearrangement uses TRBV19 and TRBJ1-1; 7 bases map to TRBD1. The V gene end was trimmed by 7 bases and the J gene end by 0 bases; junction bases not matched to a gene: 8. Germline V lookup: CDR1 LNHDA, CDR2 SQIVND (reference sequence). There are 15 residues in the CDR3. Written as DNA, the CDR3 is TGTGCCAGTAAAGAACGCGGGACAGTGAACACTGAAGCTTTCTTT. Translating it yields CASKERGTVNTEAFF.